This TCR beta chain stems from a study of cytomegalovirus exposure and HLA in healthy donors. Regarding the study as a whole: Exclusion applied to some V segments, including TRBV6-2 and TRBV6-3, as they were indistinguishable.

At sampling all donors were nominally healthy, likely with unrecorded immune exposures. Regarding this clone: Its antigen is currently unknown.

Germline values: CDR1 SGHRS, CDR2 YFSETQ. The trim removed 2 bases at V and 2 bases at J, leaving 15 bases unmatched. The CDR3 is made up of 18 amino acids. Researchers ran the PCR with 60 Vbeta and 13 Jbeta primers. Using immunoSEQ multiplex PCR, the repertoire was profiled, and TCRdb retains in-frame clones only, with some absent. The top ten hold about 6.4% of the sample, which has some 90,000 clones, 75% to 80% seen once. The J gene is TRBJ2-7, the V gene TRBV5-1; TRBD1 matches at 8 bases. The sample consisted of PBMCs. This TCR was sampled from a female donor in good health and CMV-seronegative. The CDR3 sequence is CASSLNPGQVIKPYEQYF. DNA for the CDR3: TGCGCCAGCAGCTTAAACCCGGGACAGGTTATTAAACCCTACGAGCAGTACTTC.